These 18 T cell receptor beta chains were sequenced from one sample in a study of T cell responses to AZD1222 COVID-19 vaccine. The table came from immunoSEQ multiplex PCR; TCRdb's copy has only in-frame clones and leaves some out. The table shows 90,000 to 100,000 clones, with about 85% occurring only once. The sample consisted of peripheral blood, taken on day 0 of AZD1222 vaccination. The source of these receptors is an adult in good health.

This chain connects TRBV7-6 to TRBJ1-2; D gene unclear. Between the trimmed V and J ends, which lost 2 bases and 8 bases, there was a span of 6 bases. The CDR3 has 11 residues. Germline V CDR1 and CDR2: SGHVS, FNYEAQ. The CDR3 DNA is TGTGCCAGCAGCTTACTTGGGGGCTACACCTTC. It specifies CASSLLGGYTF.

This clone was observed a single time. The chain couples TRBV7-2 to TRBJ2-7; no clear D gene. The CDR3 runs to 13 residues. Germline values: CDR1 SGHTA, CDR2 FQGNSA. V was trimmed by 3 bases and J by 5 bases, leaving 11 bases between them. CDR3 nucleotide sequence: TGTGCCAGCAGCTTGGGTCCCGCTGACGAGCAGTACGTC. Translation gives CASSLGPADEQYV.

The chain uses TRBV30 and TRBJ1-1; TRBD1 matches at 8 bases. In germline, CDR1 is GTSNPN, CDR2 SVGIG (reference sequence). Trimming cost V 1 base and J 5 bases; bases outside gene matches: 3. CDR3 length: 13 amino acids. The CDR3 bases are TGTGCCTGGAGTGCCAGGGGGCGAACTGAAGCTTTCTTT. Residues: CAWSARGRTEAFF.

The rearrangement links TRBV1 to TRBJ2-3; the D segment call TRBD1 is taken from the table without a DNA check. TRBV1 is termed a pseudogene. CDR3 size: 16 residues. This CDR3 is CTSSNPGQGSADTQYF. CDR3 in DNA: TGCACCAGCAGCAATCCGGGACAGGGTTCGGCAGATACGCAGTATTTT.

This clone was recorded a few times. J is TRBJ1-6 and V is TRBV28; 8 bases fit TRBD1. J was trimmed by 5 bases and V by 4 bases; bases with no gene match: 7. Germline V gene lookup returns CDR1 MDHEN and CDR2 SYDVKM. The CDR3 is made up of 16 amino acids. CDR3 residues: CASSSLSGQDNSPLHF. The CDR3 DNA is TGTGCCAGCAGTTCCCTATCGGGACAGGATAATTCACCCCTCCACTTT.

The gene calls are TRBV7-9 and TRBJ2-1, with 11 positions matching TRBD2. Germline V gene data show CDR1 as SEHNR and CDR2 as FQNEAQ (reference sequence). The CDR3 runs to 13 residues. V was clipped by 10 bases and J by 6 bases; unmatched bases: 5. The CDR3 DNA follows: TGTGCCACTACTAGCGGGAGAATCAATGAGCAGTTCTTC. Translating it yields CATTSGRINEQFF.

This chain joins TRBV15 and TRBJ1-1; D gene unclear. The CDR3 is 13 amino acids. Germline V lookup: CDR1 LNHNV, CDR2 YYDKDF (reference sequence). V gave up 3 bases and J gave up 7 bases, with 12 bases separating them. CDR3 nucleotides: TGTGCCACCAGCAGGGGGTCTTCCGATGAAGCTTTCTTT. This translates into CATSRGSSDEAFF.

The rearrangement uses TRBV4-3 and TRBJ1-2; no definite D call. Per germline, CDR1 LGHNA and CDR2 YSLEER. The CDR3 is made up of 15 amino acids. V was pared by 0 bases and J by 3 bases, with 11 bases between. CDR3 sequence reads: CASSQEMSADYGYTF. CDR3 sequence (DNA): TGCGCCAGCAGCCAAGAAATGAGTGCGGACTATGGCTACACCTTC.

The genes are TRBV27 and TRBJ2-1; 7 nucleotides align to TRBD1. The CDR3 runs 18 residues. From germline, CDR1 is MNHEY and CDR2 SMNVEV (reference sequence). Unmatched junction bases numbered 14, after V lost 5 bases and J lost 1 base. The chain's CDR3 is CASSPRQDRVWSYNEQFF. Here the CDR3 DNA reads TGTGCCAGCAGTCCTCGCCAAGACAGGGTTTGGTCCTACAATGAGCAGTTCTTC.

This clone has more than one count but fewer than ten. The CDR3 nucleotides read TGTGCCAGCAGTTTAAATGGGGCAGGTCACACCGGGGAGCTGTTTTTT. It encodes CASSLNGAGHTGELFF. The chain carries TRBV27 and TRBJ2-2, with D possibly TRBD1 on 5 matching bases. Trimming left V 2 bases short and J 3 bases short, with 13 bases between. This CDR3 is 16 amino acids long. CDR1 is MNHEY, CDR2 SMNVEV, per germline (reference sequence).

In its sample, this clone was seen a few times. V and J are TRBV25-1 and TRBJ1-6; no clear D gene. This CDR3 is 13 amino acids long. Trimming shortened V by 4 bases and J by 3 bases, and 4 bases separated the two germline ends. From germline, CDR1 is MGHDK and CDR2 SYGVNS. For the CDR3, the DNA is TGTGCCAGCAGTGCCAGCTATAATTCACCCCTCCACTTT. Translating it yields CASSASYNSPLHF.

V and J are TRBV4-3 and TRBJ1-3; D uncertain. Germline CDR1 LGHNA, CDR2 YSLEER. This CDR3 region has 16 residues. V was shortened by 1 base and J by 0 bases, with 10 bases between the two germline ends. CDR3 amino acids: CASSQGAGSSGNTIYF. DNA for the CDR3: TGCGCCAGCAGCCAAGGGGCGGGTTCCTCTGGAAACACCATATATTTT.

The chain couples TRBV15 to TRBJ1-4, with D unresolved. The CDR3 runs 16 residues. V lost 6 bases to trimming and J lost 8 bases, with 22 bases between them. CDR1 is LNHNV, CDR2 YYDKDF, per germline (reference sequence). The CDR3 nucleotides are TGTGCCACCAGGAACCCTAGAGCGGGTTTGGGGGAAAAACTGTTTTTT. It translates to CATRNPRAGLGEKLFF.

The rearrangement joins TRBV18 to TRBJ1-4, with D possibly being TRBD1 (5 bases). This CDR3 comprises 16 residues. Germline CDR1 reads KGHSH; CDR2 reads LQKENI. Trimming took 5 bases from V and 6 from J, leaving 19 bases between them. The CDR3 loop is CASSSGRALGDEKLFF. For the CDR3, the DNA is TGTGCCAGCTCATCAGGACGAGCCTTGGGGGATGAAAAACTGTTTTTT.

The chain has TRBV9 and TRBJ1-2; the match to TRBD1 covers 8 bases. The junction had 8 bases not matched to a gene; V was cut back by 3 bases and J by 4 bases. The CDR3 has 15 residues. CDR1 is SGDLS and CDR2 is YYNGEE in the germline V gene. The CDR3 region is CASSDTGTGFYGYTF. DNA of the CDR3: TGTGCCAGCAGCGATACAGGGACAGGTTTCTATGGCTACACCTTC.

This chain uses TRBV19 with TRBJ1-5, with D hard to call. V lost 2 bases, J lost 4 bases, and 9 bases lay in between. This CDR3 contains 14 residues. CDR1 is LNHDA and CDR2 is SQIVND in the germline V gene (reference sequence). CDR3 bases: TGTGCCAGTAGTATACGGGCTAGGAATCAGCCCCAGCATTTT. This translates into CASSIRARNQPQHF. The full variable domain, completed using reference TRBV19 and TRBJ1-5, is DGGITQSPKYLFRKEGQNVTLSCEQNLNHDAMYWYRQDPGQGLRLIYYSQIVNDFQKGDIAEGYSVSREKKESFPLTVTSAQKNPTAFYLCASSIRARNQPQHFGDGTRLSIL.

The chain combines TRBV9 with TRBJ2-1, with TRBD1 as a possible D gene (5 bases). Trimming took off 2 bases at V and 4 bases at J, with 16 bases between the two ends. Germline V gene data show CDR1 as SGDLS and CDR2 as YYNGEE. The CDR3 totals 16 residues. The CDR3 nucleotides read TGTGCCAGCAGCGTCCGGACATCTATGAGATACAATGAGCAGTTCTTC. Protein product: CASSVRTSMRYNEQFF.

This clone has a single count. V gene TRBV27 combines with J gene TRBJ1-2; D gene unclear. The CDR3 length is 13 residues. Germline V lookup: CDR1 MNHEY, CDR2 SMNVEV (reference sequence). V lost 0 bases to trimming and J lost 4 bases, with 6 bases between them. The CDR3 reads CASSLSGRYGYTF. The CDR3 region has the DNA TGTGCCAGCAGTTTATCGGGCCGCTATGGCTACACCTTC.